This TCR beta chain stems from a study of cytomegalovirus exposure and HLA in healthy donors. Study at large: The study's early data release held about 77 million unique TCRs from HLA-typed donors.

On this clone: Its antigen remains unknown.

A multiplex PCR was run with 60 Vbeta primers and 13 Jbeta primers. The assay was immunoSEQ multiplex PCR, and TCRdb's table has in-frame clones only and misses some. This sample carries under 150,000 clones, roughly 85% of them seen once, and the ten largest clones take about 6.7%. Study outcomes and limitations: Across donors, presence/absence analyses took sequencing depth to be roughly uniform. Sequence variants that were highly shared formed a cluster that was likely a sequencing artifact. The investigators catalogued 164 TCR beta chains as cytomegalovirus-associated.

The sequenced material came from PBMCs. The receptor was derived from a woman aged 30 to 39 in good health and CMV-seropositive.

CDR3 sequence: CASVQWDSPAYEQYF. The CDR3 DNA reads TGTGCCAGCGTCCAATGGGACAGCCCAGCCTACGAGCAGTACTTC. The chain combines TRBV21-1 with TRBJ2-7; the table assigns TRBD1, which was not confirmed against the DNA. TRBV21-1 is a recognized pseudogene. This CDR3 is built from 15 residues.